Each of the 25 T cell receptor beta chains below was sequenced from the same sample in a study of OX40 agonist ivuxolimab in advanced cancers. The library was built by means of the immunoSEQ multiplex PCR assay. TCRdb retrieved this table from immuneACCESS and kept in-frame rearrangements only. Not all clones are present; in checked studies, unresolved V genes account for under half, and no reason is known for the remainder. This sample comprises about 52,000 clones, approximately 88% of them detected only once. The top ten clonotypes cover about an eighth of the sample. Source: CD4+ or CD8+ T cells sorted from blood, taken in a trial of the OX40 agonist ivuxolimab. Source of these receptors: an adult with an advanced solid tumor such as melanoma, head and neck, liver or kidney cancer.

Here the CDR3 reads CASSLWAGDNSPLHF. Written as DNA, the CDR3 is TGTGCCAGCAGTTTATGGGCAGGGGATAATTCACCCCTCCACTTT. The V gene is TRBV28, the J gene TRBJ1-6; D is perhaps TRBD1 (6 bases). The CDR3 extends over 15 amino acids. V lost 0 bases, J lost 5 bases, and 8 bases lay in between. Germline V gives CDR1 MDHEN, CDR2 SYDVKM.

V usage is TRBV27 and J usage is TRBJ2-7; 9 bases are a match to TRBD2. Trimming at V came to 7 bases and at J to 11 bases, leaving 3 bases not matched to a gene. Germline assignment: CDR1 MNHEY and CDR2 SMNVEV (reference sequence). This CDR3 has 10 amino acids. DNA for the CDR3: TGTGCCAGCACCGCTAGCGGGGAGTACGTC. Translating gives CASTASGEYV.

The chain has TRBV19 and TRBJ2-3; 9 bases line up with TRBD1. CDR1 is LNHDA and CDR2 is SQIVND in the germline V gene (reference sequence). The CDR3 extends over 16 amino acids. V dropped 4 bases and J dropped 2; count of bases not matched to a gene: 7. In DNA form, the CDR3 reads TGTGCCAGTAGTACGCGGACAGGGGATCCCACAGATACGCAGTATTTT. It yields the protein CASSTRTGDPTDTQYF. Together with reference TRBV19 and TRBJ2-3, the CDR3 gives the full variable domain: DGGITQSPKYLFRKEGQNVTLSCEQNLNHDAMYWYRQDPGQGLRLIYYSQIVNDFQKGDIAEGYSVSREKKESFPLTVTSAQKNPTAFYLCASSTRTGDPTDTQYFGPGTRLTVL.

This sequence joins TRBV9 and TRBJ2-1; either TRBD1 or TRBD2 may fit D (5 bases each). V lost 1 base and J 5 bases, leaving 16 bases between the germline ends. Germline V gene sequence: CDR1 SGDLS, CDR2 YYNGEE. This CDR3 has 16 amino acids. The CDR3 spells CASSVSLGDQNNEQFF. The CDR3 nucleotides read TGTGCCAGCAGCGTAAGTTTAGGGGACCAGAACAATGAGCAGTTCTTC.

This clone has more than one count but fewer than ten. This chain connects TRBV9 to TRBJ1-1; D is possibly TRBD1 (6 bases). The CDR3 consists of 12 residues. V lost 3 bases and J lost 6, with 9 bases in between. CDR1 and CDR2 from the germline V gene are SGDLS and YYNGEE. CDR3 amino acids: CASSGWTAEAFF. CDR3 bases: TGTGCCAGCAGCGGGTGGACAGCTGAAGCTTTCTTT. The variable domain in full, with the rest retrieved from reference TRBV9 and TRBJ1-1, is DSGVTQTPKHLITATGQRVTLRCSPRSGDLSVYWYQQSLDQGLQFLIQYYNGEERAKGNILERFSAQQFPDLHSELNLSSLELGDSALYFCASSGWTAEAFFGQGTRLTVV.

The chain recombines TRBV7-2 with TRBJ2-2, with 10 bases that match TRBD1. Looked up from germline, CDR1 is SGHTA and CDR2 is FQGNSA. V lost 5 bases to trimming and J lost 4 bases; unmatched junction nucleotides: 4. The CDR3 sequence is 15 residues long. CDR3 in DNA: TGTGCCAGCAGCCGGGACAGGGGCTCCACCGGGGAGCTGTTTTTT. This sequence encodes CASSRDRGSTGELFF.

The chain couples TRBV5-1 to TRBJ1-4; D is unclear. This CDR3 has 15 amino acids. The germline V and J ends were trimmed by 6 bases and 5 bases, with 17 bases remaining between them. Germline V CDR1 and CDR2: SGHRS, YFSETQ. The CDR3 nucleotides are TGCGCCAGCACTCAATCGGGCCTCGAGAATGAAAAACTGTTTTTT. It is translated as CASTQSGLENEKLFF.

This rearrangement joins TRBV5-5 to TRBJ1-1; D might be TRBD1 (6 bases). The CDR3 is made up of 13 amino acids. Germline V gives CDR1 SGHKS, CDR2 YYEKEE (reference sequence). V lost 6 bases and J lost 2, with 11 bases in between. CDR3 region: CASIQGLNTEAFF. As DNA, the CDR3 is TGTGCCAGCATTCAGGGGCTCAACACTGAAGCTTTCTTT. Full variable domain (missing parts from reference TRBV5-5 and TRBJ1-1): DAGVTQSPTHLIKTRGQQVTLRCSPISGHKSVSWYQQVLGQGPQFIFQYYEKEERGRGNFPDRFSARQFPNYSSELNVNALLLGDSALYLCASIQGLNTEAFFGQGTRLTVV.

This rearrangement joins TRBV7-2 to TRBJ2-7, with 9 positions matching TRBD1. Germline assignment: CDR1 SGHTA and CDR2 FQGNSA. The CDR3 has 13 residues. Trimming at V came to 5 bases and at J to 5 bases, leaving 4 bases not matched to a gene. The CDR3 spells CASSLTGGNEQYF. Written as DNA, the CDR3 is TGTGCCAGCAGCCTGACAGGGGGAAACGAGCAGTACTTC.

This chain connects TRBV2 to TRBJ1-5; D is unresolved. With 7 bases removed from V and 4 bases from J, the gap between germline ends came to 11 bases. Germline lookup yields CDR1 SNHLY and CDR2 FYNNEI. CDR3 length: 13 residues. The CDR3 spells CASKGGLNQPQHF. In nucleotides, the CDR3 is TGTGCCAGCAAAGGTGGACTGAATCAGCCCCAGCATTTT.

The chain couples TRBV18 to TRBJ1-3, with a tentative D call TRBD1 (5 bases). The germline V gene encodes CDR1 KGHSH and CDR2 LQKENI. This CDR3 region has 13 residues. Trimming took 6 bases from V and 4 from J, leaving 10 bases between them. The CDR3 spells CASSSGGGNTIYF. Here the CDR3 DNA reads TGTGCCAGCTCTAGCGGGGGAGGAAACACCATATATTTT.

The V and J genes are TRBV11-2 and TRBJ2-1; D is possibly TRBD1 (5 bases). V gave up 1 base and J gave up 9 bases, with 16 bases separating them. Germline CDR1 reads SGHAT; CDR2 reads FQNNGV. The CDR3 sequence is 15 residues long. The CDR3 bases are TGTGCCAGCAGCTTAGCTTGGTCAGGGTGGGGTGAGCAGTTCTTC. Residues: CASSLAWSGWGEQFF.

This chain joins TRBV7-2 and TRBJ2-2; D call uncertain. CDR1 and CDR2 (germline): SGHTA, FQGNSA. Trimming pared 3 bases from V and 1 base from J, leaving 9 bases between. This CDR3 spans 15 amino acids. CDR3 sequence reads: CASSFSGWNTGELFF. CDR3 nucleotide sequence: TGTGCCAGCAGCTTCTCCGGGTGGAACACCGGGGAGCTGTTTTTT.

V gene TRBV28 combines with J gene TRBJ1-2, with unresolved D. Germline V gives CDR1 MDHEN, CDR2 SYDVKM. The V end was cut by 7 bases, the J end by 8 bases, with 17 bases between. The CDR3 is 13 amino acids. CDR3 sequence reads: CASTRELVRGYTF. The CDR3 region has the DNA TGTGCCAGCACAAGGGAGTTGGTAAGGGGCTACACCTTC.

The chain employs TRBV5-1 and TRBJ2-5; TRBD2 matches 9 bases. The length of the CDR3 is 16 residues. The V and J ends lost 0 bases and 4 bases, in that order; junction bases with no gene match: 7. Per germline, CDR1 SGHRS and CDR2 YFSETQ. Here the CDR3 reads CASSLGLAESSETQYF. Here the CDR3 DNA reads TGCGCCAGCAGCTTGGGACTAGCGGAAAGTTCAGAGACCCAGTACTTC.

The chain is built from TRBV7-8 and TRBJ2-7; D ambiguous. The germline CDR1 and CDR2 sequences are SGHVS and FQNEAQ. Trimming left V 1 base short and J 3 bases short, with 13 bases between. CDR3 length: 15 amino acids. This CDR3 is CASSLGFPTFYEQYF. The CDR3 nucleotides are TGTGCCAGCAGCTTAGGGTTTCCAACGTTCTACGAGCAGTACTTC.

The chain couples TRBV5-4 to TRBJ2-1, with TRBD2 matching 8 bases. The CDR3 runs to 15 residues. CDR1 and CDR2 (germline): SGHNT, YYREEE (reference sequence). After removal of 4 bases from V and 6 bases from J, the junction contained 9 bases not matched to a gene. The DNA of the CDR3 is TGTGCCAGCAGCCCCAGCGGGGGCCTACCCAATGAGCAGTTCTTC. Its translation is CASSPSGGLPNEQFF.

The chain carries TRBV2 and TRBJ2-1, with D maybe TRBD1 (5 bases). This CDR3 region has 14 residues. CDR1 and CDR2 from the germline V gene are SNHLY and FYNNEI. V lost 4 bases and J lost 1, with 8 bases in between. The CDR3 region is CASSAQGSYNEQFF. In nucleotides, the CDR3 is TGTGCCAGCAGTGCCCAGGGATCCTACAATGAGCAGTTCTTC.

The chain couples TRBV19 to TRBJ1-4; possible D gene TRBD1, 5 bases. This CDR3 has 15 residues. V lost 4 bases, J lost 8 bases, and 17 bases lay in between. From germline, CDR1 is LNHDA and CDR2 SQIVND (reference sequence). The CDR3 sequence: CASSTTYMRGEKLFF. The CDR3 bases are TGTGCCAGTAGTACGACTTACATGAGGGGCGAAAAACTGTTTTTT.

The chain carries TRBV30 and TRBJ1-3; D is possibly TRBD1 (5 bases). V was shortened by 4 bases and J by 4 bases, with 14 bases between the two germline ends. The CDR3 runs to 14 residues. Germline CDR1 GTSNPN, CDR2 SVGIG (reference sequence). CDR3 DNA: TGTGCCTGGAAACGCACCAGGGCAGGAAACACCATATATTTT. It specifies CAWKRTRAGNTIYF.

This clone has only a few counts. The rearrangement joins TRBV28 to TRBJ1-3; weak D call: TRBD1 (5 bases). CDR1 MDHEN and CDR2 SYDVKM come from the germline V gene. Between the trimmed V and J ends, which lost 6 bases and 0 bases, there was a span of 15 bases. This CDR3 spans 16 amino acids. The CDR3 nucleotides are TGTGCCAGCAGCCCTCAGAGGGGCGGCTCTGGAAACACCATATATTTT. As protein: CASSPQRGGSGNTIYF.

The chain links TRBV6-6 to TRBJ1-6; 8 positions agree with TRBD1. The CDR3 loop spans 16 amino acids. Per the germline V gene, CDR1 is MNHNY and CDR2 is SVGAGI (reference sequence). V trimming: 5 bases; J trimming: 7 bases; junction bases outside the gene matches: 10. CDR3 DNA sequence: TGTGCCAGCAGTAACCCAGGGGGCGGAAAAAATTCACCCCTCCACTTT. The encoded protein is CASSNPGGGKNSPLHF.

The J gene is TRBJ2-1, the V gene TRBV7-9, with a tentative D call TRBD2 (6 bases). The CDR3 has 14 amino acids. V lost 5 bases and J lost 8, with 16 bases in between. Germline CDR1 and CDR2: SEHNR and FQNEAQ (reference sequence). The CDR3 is CASSPQLAFYEQFF. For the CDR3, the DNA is TGTGCCAGCAGCCCGCAACTAGCATTCTATGAGCAGTTCTTC. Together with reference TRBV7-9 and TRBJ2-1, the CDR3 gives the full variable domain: DTGVSQNPRHKITKRGQNVTFRCDPISEHNRLYWYRQTLGQGPEFLTYFQNEAQLEKSRLLSDRFSAERPKGSFSTLEIQRTEQGDSAMYLCASSPQLAFYEQFFGPGTRLTVL.

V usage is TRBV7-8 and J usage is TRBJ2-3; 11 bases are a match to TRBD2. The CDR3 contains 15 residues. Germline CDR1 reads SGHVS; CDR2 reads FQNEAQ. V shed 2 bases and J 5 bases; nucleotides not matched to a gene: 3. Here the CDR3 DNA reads TGTGCCAGCAGCTTAACTAGCGGGGGAGGAGATACGCAGTATTTT. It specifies CASSLTSGGGDTQYF.

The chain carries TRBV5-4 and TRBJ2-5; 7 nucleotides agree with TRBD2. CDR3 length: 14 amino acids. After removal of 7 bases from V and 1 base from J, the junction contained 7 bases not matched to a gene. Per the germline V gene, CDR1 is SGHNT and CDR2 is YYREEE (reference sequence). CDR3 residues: CASALGGSQETQYF. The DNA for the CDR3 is TGTGCCAGCGCTCTCGGGGGGTCCCAAGAGACCCAGTACTTC.